These T cell receptor beta chains were read from a single sample in a study of blood T cell repertoires in COVID-19. Method: immunoSEQ multiplex PCR; TCRdb's copy keeps in-frame clones and lacks some. Seen here are under 110,000 clones, 65% to 75% observed once, and the top ten hold 0.9%. The source material was peripheral blood. The receptor source for this set is a human donor with acute or convalescent COVID-19. The donor label of this sample is uncertain. Each CDR3 is given with its conserved first and last residue. A D gene is named only where the DNA matches it firmly. Clone size is not always given. Where it is, it says once, few, many or a class for expanded clones.

clone_size	v_call	d_call	j_call	cdr3_aa	cdr3_nt
NA	TRBV30	NA	TRBJ1-4	CAWTKSTNEKLFF	TGTGCCTGGACAAAAAGCACTAATGAAAAACTGTTTTTT
NA	TRBV5-6	TRBD1	TRBJ1-2	CASGDRGRQFRGHGYTF	TGTGCCAGTGGGGACAGAGGCAGACAGTTTAGGGGTCATGGCTACACCTTC
few	TRBV4-2	NA	TRBJ2-3	CASSPTRVSDTQYF	TGTGCCAGCAGCCCAACTAGAGTCTCAGATACGCAGTATTTT
NA	TRBV18	TRBD1	TRBJ2-1	CASSPPTRGPNEQFF	TGTGCCAGCTCACCACCTACGAGGGGGCCTAATGAGCAGTTCTTC
NA	TRBV3-1/TRBV3-2	NA	TRBJ1-2	CASSPTGGLRHYGYTF	TGTGCCAGCAGCCCAACCGGGGGGCTGAGACACTATGGCTACACCTTC
NA	TRBV5-1	TRBD2	TRBJ2-5	CASSPLGRETQYF	TGCGCCAGCAGCCCACTCGGGAGGGAGACCCAGTACTTC
NA	TRBV7-6	NA	TRBJ2-1	CASSSQHQGGSYNEQFF	TGTGCCAGCAGCTCGCAACACCAAGGGGGCTCCTACAATGAGCAGTTCTTC
NA	TRBV20-1	TRBD1	TRBJ1-2	CSAWTGKGYTF	TGCAGTGCCTGGACAGGGAAAGGCTACACCTTC
few	TRBV5-6	NA	TRBJ1-1	CASSHRRWGGRDTEAFF	TGTGCCAGCAGCCACCGTCGATGGGGGGGGCGCGACACTGAAGCTTTCTTT
NA	TRBV18	NA	TRBJ2-7	CASSNNRDKEQYF	TGTGCCAGCTCCAACAACCGGGACAAGGAGCAGTACTTC
NA	TRBV25-1	NA	TRBJ1-2	CASRLGGAGGYTF	TGTGCCAGCCGGCTTGGAGGGGCAGGAGGCTACACCTTC
few	TRBV7-2	NA	TRBJ2-5	CASSRERPQTQYF	TGTGCCAGCAGTCGGGAGCGGCCGCAGACCCAGTACTTC
NA	TRBV6-6	NA	TRBJ1-2	CASSLGEGGYGYTF	TGTGCCAGCAGCCTGGGGGAAGGGGGCTATGGCTACACCTTC